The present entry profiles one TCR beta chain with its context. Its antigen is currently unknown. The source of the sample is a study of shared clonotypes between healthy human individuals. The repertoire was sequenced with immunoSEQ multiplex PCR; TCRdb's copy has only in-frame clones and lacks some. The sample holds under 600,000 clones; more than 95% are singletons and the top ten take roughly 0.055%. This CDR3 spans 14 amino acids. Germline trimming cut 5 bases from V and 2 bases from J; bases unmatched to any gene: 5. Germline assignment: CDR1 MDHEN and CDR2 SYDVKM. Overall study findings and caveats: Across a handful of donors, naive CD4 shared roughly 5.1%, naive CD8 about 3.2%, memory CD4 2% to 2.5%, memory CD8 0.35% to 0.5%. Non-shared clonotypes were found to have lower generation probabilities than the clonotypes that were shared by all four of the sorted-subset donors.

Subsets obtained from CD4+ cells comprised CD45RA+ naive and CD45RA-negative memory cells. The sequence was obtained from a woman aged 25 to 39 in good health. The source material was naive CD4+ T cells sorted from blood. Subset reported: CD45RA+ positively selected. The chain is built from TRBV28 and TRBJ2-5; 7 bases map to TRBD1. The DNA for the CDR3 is TGTGCCAGCAGTCCCTGGACAGGACAAGAGACCCAGTACTTC. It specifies CASSPWTGQETQYF.